A single sample gave rise to the 10 T cell receptor beta chains below, sequenced in a study of cytomegalovirus exposure and HLA in healthy donors. The PCR was carried out with 60 Vbeta primers and 13 Jbeta primers. TCRdb's table, derived via immunoSEQ multiplex PCR, lists solely in-frame clones and lacks some. The sample carries about 82,000 clones, 70% to 80% recorded once. The sequencing input was PBMCs. These receptors were taken from a human donor in good health.

The chain recombines TRBV5-8 with TRBJ1-1; TRBD1 matches 7 bases. The CDR3 is 16 residues long. CDR1 is SGHTS and CDR2 is YDEGEE in the germline V gene. The V and J ends lost 1 base and 3 bases, in that order; junction bases with no gene match: 9. The CDR3 region has the DNA TGTGCCAGCAGCTTGAACAGGGGAGGTAGGGACACTGAAGCTTTCTTT. It codes for CASSLNRGGRDTEAFF.

The chain joins TRBV27 to TRBJ2-3; TRBD2 might be the D (5 bases). V lost 5 bases, J lost 2 bases, and 14 bases lay in between. The CDR3 has 15 amino acids. Germline CDR1 MNHEY, CDR2 SMNVEV (reference sequence). In DNA, the CDR3 is TGTGCCAGCAGTCCAACAAGGCTAGCCACAGATACGCAGTATTTT. Amino acid sequence: CASSPTRLATDTQYF.

This clone appeared once. The V and J genes are TRBV6-5 and TRBJ1-2; a weak D match, TRBD1 (6 bases). The CDR3 length is 12 residues. Trimming removed 8 bases at V and 2 bases at J, with 9 bases between. The germline V gene has CDR1 MNHEY and CDR2 SVGAGI. This CDR3 reads CASGDRNYGYTF. DNA of the CDR3: TGTGCCAGCGGAGACAGGAACTATGGCTACACCTTC.

The chain links TRBV6-6 to TRBJ1-2, with D possibly matching TRBD1 (6 bases). V shed 0 bases and J shed 9 bases, with 8 bases lying between them. CDR3 length: 12 amino acids. Germline CDR1 reads MNHNY; CDR2 reads SVGAGI (reference sequence). CDR3 protein: CASSYSQGSYTF. CDR3 nucleotide sequence: TGTGCCAGCAGTTACTCCCAGGGGAGCTACACCTTC.

This chain uses TRBV5-1 with TRBJ2-5, with TRBD1 identical over 7 bases. V dropped 0 bases and J dropped 5; count of bases not matched to a gene: 4. Germline CDR1 is SGHRS and CDR2 is YFSETQ. The length of the CDR3 is 14 residues. CDR3 sequence reads: CASSLGQGGETQYF. CDR3 in DNA: TGCGCCAGCAGCTTGGGACAGGGTGGGGAGACCCAGTACTTC.

The V gene is TRBV10-3, the J gene TRBJ1-2; no clear D. Germline CDR1 ENHRY, CDR2 SYGVKD. The CDR3 totals 15 residues. V gave up 3 bases and J gave up 5 bases, with 16 bases separating them. The DNA of the CDR3 is TGTGCCATCAGTGAAGGTCCCCTGTCTAGTTATGGCTACACCTTC. It translates to CAISEGPLSSYGYTF.

V and J are TRBV2 and TRBJ2-7; D might be TRBD1 (7 bases). Between the trimmed V and J ends, which lost 2 bases and 6 bases, there was a span of 11 bases. The CDR3 consists of 13 residues. The germline gives CDR1 SNHLY, CDR2 FYNNEI. The CDR3 loop reads CASSESGGSEQYF. For the CDR3, the DNA is TGTGCCAGCAGTGAATCAGGGGGGTCCGAGCAGTACTTC.

V gene TRBV4-3 combines with J gene TRBJ2-1; the D gene is possibly TRBD2 (6 bases). The germline gives CDR1 LGHNA, CDR2 YSLEER. The CDR3 extends over 16 amino acids. The V and J ends lost 0 bases and 2 bases respectively, with 11 bases between them. The CDR3 loop is CASSQDSGGTYNEQFF. The CDR3 DNA reads as TGCGCCAGCAGCCAAGATTCTGGCGGGACCTACAATGAGCAGTTCTTC.

Only one count was recorded for this clone. The V call is TRBV6-5, the J call TRBJ2-5; 7 positions agree with TRBD1. The CDR3 is 13 residues long. The V and J ends lost 5 bases and 3 bases, in that order; junction bases with no gene match: 3. CDR1 MNHEY and CDR2 SVGAGI come from the germline V gene. The CDR3 nucleotides are TGTGCCAGCAGTAACAGGGGAAAAGAGACCCAGTACTTC. It specifies CASSNRGKETQYF.

The DNA of the CDR3 is TGTGCCAGCAGCGTAGGATCCATAGACTATGGCTACACCTTC. Its translation: CASSVGSIDYGYTF. V usage is TRBV9 and J usage is TRBJ1-2; D is undetermined. This CDR3 comprises 14 residues. The V end was cut by 0 bases, the J end by 3 bases, with 9 bases between. Looked up from germline, CDR1 is SGDLS and CDR2 is YYNGEE.